The next 4 T cell receptor beta chains were all read from a single sample in a study of Ad26.COV2.S vaccination and SARS-CoV-2 variants. Assay used: immunoSEQ multiplex PCR; TCRdb lists only in-frame clones, some missing. The table shows around 270,000 clones, with around nine tenths occurring only once. Indicated treatment: about 20 received Ad26.COV2.S at low or high dose, single or two shots; about 5 received placebo; per-sample allocation not given. Each sample was drawn 63 days after the first injection (of vaccine or placebo). The starting material was peripheral blood, obtained in a trial of Ad26.COV2.S vaccine versus placebo. These TCRs come from a person aged 18-60 years who received the Ad26.COV2.S COVID-19 vaccine or a placebo.

V gene TRBV6-6 combines with J gene TRBJ1-5; D gene uncertain. The CDR3 is 15 amino acids. Germline lookup yields CDR1 MNHNY and CDR2 SVGAGI (reference sequence). The V end lost 2 bases, the J end lost 2 bases, and 10 bases lay between the germline ends. The CDR3 loop reads CASSYGERGNQPQHF. CDR3 DNA sequence: TGTGCCAGCAGTTACGGGGAGAGGGGCAATCAGCCCCAGCATTTT.

The chain links TRBV6-2 or TRBV6-3 to TRBJ2-4, with D uncertain. This CDR3 comprises 15 residues. CDR1 and CDR2 (germline): MNHEY, SVGEGT. The V end was cut by 7 bases, the J end by 2 bases, with 15 bases between. DNA for the CDR3: TGTGCCAGCACCCCGCCGGTGAACCCCAAAAACATTCAGTACTTC. It specifies CASTPPVNPKNIQYF.

The gene calls are TRBV21-1 and TRBJ1-2. TRBV21-1 is recorded as a pseudogene. The length of the CDR3 is 15 residues. For the CDR3, the DNA is TGTGCTAGCAGCAAAAAACCGACTGATAACTATGGCTACACCTTC. Translation gives CASSKKPTDNYGYTF.

This sequence joins TRBV4-2 and TRBJ1-2, with a weak D call TRBD1 (6 bases). CDR1 is LGHNA and CDR2 is YNFKEQ in the germline V gene. The CDR3 loop spans 19 amino acids. V was clipped by 3 bases and J by 2 bases, with 25 bases between them. CDR3 DNA sequence: TGTGCCAGCAGCCATGACGTTTCCGGGACATCTTTTTGGAACTATGGCTACACCTTC. This encodes CASSHDVSGTSFWNYGYTF.